This passage covers 25 T cell receptor beta chains from one sample sequenced in a study of T cell repertoires in cytomegalovirus infection. TCRdb independently ran MiXCR on the reads; one entry per CDR3 protein. The sample shows about 320,000 distinct CDR3 sequences, more than 9% of them seen only once. Sequenced material: PBMCs. The receptors stem from a human donor in good health (CMV status not recorded). Some clones in this sample may be carry-over from other donors' samples.

J is TRBJ2-7 and V is TRBV28, with 7 nucleotides matching TRBD2. The CDR3 is 15 amino acids. Germline assignment: CDR1 MDHEN and CDR2 SYDVKM. Unmatched junction bases numbered 10, after V lost 6 bases and J lost 2 bases. The CDR3 DNA is TGTGCCAGCAGCTCCCCTAGCGGAGTTACCTACGAGCAGTACTTC. This gives the protein CASSSPSGVTYEQYF.

The sample holds many counts of this clonotype. V usage is TRBV7-9 and J usage is TRBJ1-2, with D hard to call. Germline assignment: CDR1 SEHNR and CDR2 FQNEAQ (reference sequence). The CDR3 consists of 14 residues. V lost 0 bases, J lost 6 bases, and 11 bases lay in between. The CDR3 nucleotides read TGTGCCAGCAGCTTAGCGCTTATTACAGATGGCTACACCTTC. Its translation is CASSLALITDGYTF.

The table lists this clonotype with a few counts. This sequence joins TRBV11-2 and TRBJ2-1; the match to TRBD2 covers 7 bases. The CDR3 extends over 15 amino acids. The germline V gene encodes CDR1 SGHAT and CDR2 FQNNGV. V shed 0 bases, J shed 12 bases, and the junction held 11 bases outside the gene matches. CDR3 sequence: CASSLERMEGRGQFF. The CDR3, as DNA: TGTGCCAGCAGCTTAGAAAGAATGGAGGGGAGGGGGCAGTTCTTC.

The J gene is TRBJ2-5, the V gene TRBV4-3; D is tentatively TRBD1 or TRBD2 (5 bases each). CDR3 length: 16 residues. With 0 bases removed from V and 1 base from J, the gap between germline ends came to 12 bases. Germline V gives CDR1 LGHNA, CDR2 YSLEER. Written as DNA, the CDR3 is TGCGCCAGCAGCCAAGACCGGGCAGGGACCCAAGAGACCCAGTACTTC. Protein product: CASSQDRAGTQETQYF.

This clonotype was picked up many times. V usage is TRBV7-9 and J usage is TRBJ2-5; D is undetermined. The germline V gene encodes CDR1 SEHNR and CDR2 FQNEAQ (reference sequence). Deletions cut 3 bases from V and 0 bases from J, with 8 bases between. CDR3 length: 14 residues. CDR3 amino acids: CASSFQQNQETQYF. The CDR3 DNA follows: TGTGCCAGCAGCTTTCAACAGAACCAAGAGACCCAGTACTTC.

As for this clonotype: A much larger clone lies one base from this, so it may be a read error. This rearrangement joins TRBV7-6 to TRBJ2-1; no reliable D call. There are 16 residues in the CDR3. CDR1 is SGHVS, CDR2 FNYEAQ, per germline. The CDR3 region is CASSLGGPVLDKEQFF. In DNA form, the CDR3 reads TGTGCCAGCAGCTTAGGGGGTCCCGTCCTAGACAAGGAGCAGTTCTTC.

This clonotype was seen at least ten times. The chain uses TRBV7-6 and TRBJ2-3; TRBD2 matches at 10 bases. V shed 1 base, J shed 2 bases, and the junction held 6 bases outside the gene matches. The CDR3 is made up of 17 amino acids. Germline assignment: CDR1 SGHVS and CDR2 FNYEAQ. CDR3 sequence: CASSLVRLAGYTDTQYF. CDR3 bases: TGTGCCAGCAGCTTAGTTCGACTAGCGGGTTACACAGATACGCAGTATTTT.

This clonotype was observed many times. The gene calls are TRBV28 and TRBJ2-7; D gene uncertain. The germline CDR1 and CDR2 sequences are MDHEN and SYDVKM. This CDR3 contains 15 residues. V gave up 3 bases and J gave up 1 base, with 13 bases separating them. The CDR3 sequence: CASSFGQPQSYEQYF. The CDR3, as DNA: TGTGCCAGCAGTTTCGGGCAACCACAATCCTACGAGCAGTACTTC.

Ten or more counts support this clonotype. The chain is built from TRBV2 and TRBJ1-5, with TRBD1 as a possible D gene (5 bases). The CDR3 is made up of 16 amino acids. With 8 bases removed from V and 2 bases from J, the gap between germline ends came to 19 bases. The germline gives CDR1 SNHLY, CDR2 FYNNEI. The CDR3 region is CASFKGWGEGNQPQHF. In DNA form, the CDR3 reads TGTGCCAGCTTCAAAGGGTGGGGGGAAGGCAATCAGCCCCAGCATTTT. Drawing the rest from reference TRBV2 and TRBJ1-5, the complete variable domain is EPEVTQTPSHQVTQMGQEVILRCVPISNHLYFYWYRQILGQKVEFLVSFYNNEISEKSEIFDDQFSVERPDGSNFTLKIRSTKLEDSAMYFCASFKGWGEGNQPQHFGDGTRLSIL.

This clonotype appeared many times. The chain couples TRBV19 to TRBJ2-5; TRBD2 matches at 10 bases. CDR1 LNHDA and CDR2 SQIVND come from the germline V gene (reference sequence). The ends lost 4 bases at V and 3 bases at J; junction bases unmatched: 8. The CDR3 extends over 16 amino acids. The CDR3 is CASSKGLAASEETQYF. Written as DNA, the CDR3 is TGTGCCAGTAGTAAAGGACTAGCGGCTTCAGAAGAGACCCAGTACTTC.

This clonotype has ten or more counts. J is TRBJ2-7 and V is TRBV10-3; no reliable D call. Germline CDR1 is ENHRY and CDR2 is SYGVKD. The CDR3 totals 12 residues. The V end lost 0 bases, the J end lost 6 bases, and 6 bases lay between the germline ends. CDR3 protein: CAISESVREQYF. CDR3 nucleotide sequence: TGTGCCATCAGTGAGTCGGTACGCGAGCAGTACTTC.

This clonotype was found many times. This rearrangement joins TRBV6-5 to TRBJ1-3; D call uncertain. Trimming shortened V by 2 bases and J by 0 bases, and 8 bases separated the two germline ends. The CDR3 covers 15 residues. Germline CDR1 MNHEY, CDR2 SVGAGI. The CDR3 sequence: CASSYGGFSGNTIYF. For the CDR3, the DNA is TGTGCCAGCAGTTACGGCGGGTTCTCTGGAAACACCATATATTTT.

Only a few counts were recorded for this clonotype. The chain combines TRBV6-5 with TRBJ2-3; D is perhaps TRBD2 (6 bases). The CDR3 covers 13 residues. V was pared by 5 bases and J by 4 bases, with 10 bases between. CDR1 and CDR2 (germline): MNHEY, SVGAGI. The CDR3: CASSQEGPDTQYF. CDR3 nucleotide sequence: TGTGCCAGCAGTCAGGAGGGACCAGATACGCAGTATTTT.

In its sample, this clonotype was seen many times. This chain connects TRBV28 to TRBJ2-3, with 9 bases lining up with TRBD2. This CDR3 comprises 12 residues. V gave up 4 bases and J gave up 11 bases; unmatched junction bases: 4. Germline V gene data show CDR1 as MDHEN and CDR2 as SYDVKM. As DNA, the CDR3 is TGTGCCAGCAGTTCGGGACTAGCCGGGCAGTATTTT. Protein sequence: CASSSGLAGQYF.

The chain combines TRBV28 with TRBJ2-1; no definite D call. CDR1 is MDHEN, CDR2 SYDVKM, per germline. The V and J ends lost 3 bases and 9 bases respectively, with 3 bases between them. The CDR3 totals 10 residues. CDR3 in amino acids: CASSLREQFF. CDR3 in DNA: TGTGCCAGCAGTTTGCGTGAGCAGTTCTTC.

The chain is built from TRBV6-6 and TRBJ2-1; D may be TRBD1 (6 bases). V was clipped by 2 bases and J by 5 bases, with 10 bases between them. CDR3 length: 14 residues. The V gene's germline CDR1 is MNHNY and CDR2 SVGAGI (reference sequence). The CDR3 region is CASSYTGTNNEQFF. The CDR3 DNA follows: TGTGCCAGCAGTTACACAGGGACAAACAATGAGCAGTTCTTC.

This clonotype was found many times. This chain uses TRBV28 with TRBJ1-5; no firm D call. The ends were cut back, 6 bases at V and 5 bases at J, with 11 bases in the middle. This CDR3 is 13 amino acids long. The germline CDR1 and CDR2 sequences are MDHEN and SYDVKM. Written as DNA, the CDR3 is TGTGCCAGCAGGGGGAGGGAATATCAGCCCCAGCATTTT. This gives the protein CASRGREYQPQHF.

There are many counts of this clonotype. The J gene is TRBJ1-1, the V gene TRBV28; unclear D gene. Trimming pared 6 bases from V and 0 bases from J, leaving 11 bases between. The CDR3 is made up of 14 amino acids. CDR1 MDHEN and CDR2 SYDVKM come from the germline V gene. CDR3 sequence reads: CASSPGSMNTEAFF. The CDR3 DNA reads as TGTGCCAGCAGCCCGGGTAGCATGAACACTGAAGCTTTCTTT.

This clonotype was seen many times. This rearrangement joins TRBV20-1 to TRBJ1-2, with a tentative D call TRBD1 (5 bases). The CDR3 covers 17 residues. V lost 3 bases and J lost 6, with 26 bases in between. CDR1 and CDR2 (germline): DFQATT, SNEGSKA (reference sequence). In DNA, the CDR3 is TGCAGTGCTAGTCCCCCCCCCTCGAGGTTAGGGGCTGATGGCTACACCTTC. Its protein product is CSASPPPSRLGADGYTF.

The genes are TRBV4-3 and TRBJ1-6; 8 bases fit TRBD1. This CDR3 comprises 16 residues. Germline V gene lookup returns CDR1 LGHNA and CDR2 YSLEER. V shed 3 bases, J shed 6 bases, and the junction held 7 bases outside the gene matches. CDR3 region: CASSQGLGQANSPLHF. CDR3 DNA: TGCGCCAGCAGCCAGGGTCTGGGACAGGCTAATTCACCCCTCCACTTT.

This clonotype was seen at least ten times. The chain combines TRBV7-2 with TRBJ1-3; D is unresolved. The V and J ends lost 5 bases and 0 bases respectively, with 8 bases between them. Germline lookup yields CDR1 SGHTA and CDR2 FQGNSA. This CDR3 has 14 amino acids. The CDR3 loop is CASSPDHSGNTIYF. CDR3 DNA sequence: TGTGCCAGCAGCCCCGATCACTCTGGAAACACCATATATTTT.

The rearrangement uses TRBV6-5 and TRBJ2-3, with 13 bases matching TRBD2. Per germline, CDR1 MNHEY and CDR2 SVGAGI. This CDR3 region has 20 residues. Losses at the gene ends were 2 bases for V and 6 bases for J; bases not matched to a gene: 17. The CDR3 DNA reads TGTGCCAGCAGTTACACCCGCCCGTGGACTAGCGGGGGCCCAGGGGATACGCAGTATTTT. Its protein product is CASSYTRPWTSGGPGDTQYF.

This clonotype came up many times. The CDR3 reads CASSLRLVTDTQYF. As DNA, the CDR3 is TGTGCCAGCAGCTTAAGGCTCGTCACAGATACGCAGTATTTT. The chain joins TRBV7-2 to TRBJ2-3; D is ambiguous. CDR1 and CDR2 (germline): SGHTA, FQGNSA. This CDR3 contains 14 residues. Trimming cost V 2 bases and J 2 bases, with 8 bases left between them.

This clonotype was detected a few times. The CDR3 ends on some other residue instead of the conserved phenylalanine or tryptophan, so this is likely a read error. Because the CDR3's place on the DNA is in doubt, the DNA is left out and the CDR3 is given as listed by TCRdb. The rearrangement uses TRBV28 and TRBJ2-4; TRBD1, the D gene given by the table, was not confirmed from the DNA. Germline V gene lookup returns CDR1 MDHEN and CDR2 SYDVKM. The CDR3 spans 14 amino acids, including both terminal residues. The CDR3 protein is CASSSAGQAPLLEV.

This clonotype was seen only a few times. This chain connects TRBV7-2 to TRBJ2-1; the match to TRBD2 covers 7 bases. Trimming took 5 bases from V and 2 from J; bases not matched to a gene: 6. The germline CDR1 and CDR2 sequences are SGHTA and FQGNSA. The CDR3 loop spans 15 amino acids. CDR3 DNA sequence: TGTGCCAGCAGCGGTGGACTAGGAACCTACAATGAGCAGTTCTTC. This gives the protein CASSGGLGTYNEQFF.